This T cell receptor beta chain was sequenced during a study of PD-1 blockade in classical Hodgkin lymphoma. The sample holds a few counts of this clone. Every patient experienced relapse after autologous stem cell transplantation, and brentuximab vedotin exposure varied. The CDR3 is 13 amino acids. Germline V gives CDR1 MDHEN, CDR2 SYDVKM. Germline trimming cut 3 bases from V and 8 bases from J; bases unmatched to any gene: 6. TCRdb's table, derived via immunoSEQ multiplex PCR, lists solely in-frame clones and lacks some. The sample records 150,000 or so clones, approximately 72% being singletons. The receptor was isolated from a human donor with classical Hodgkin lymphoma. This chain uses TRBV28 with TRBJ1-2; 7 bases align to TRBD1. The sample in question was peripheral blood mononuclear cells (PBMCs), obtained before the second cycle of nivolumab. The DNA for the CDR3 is TGTGCCAGCAGTTTGGAGGGGGCGAGCGGCTACACCTTC. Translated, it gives CASSLEGASGYTF.